Each of the 3 T cell receptor beta chains below was sequenced from the same sample in a study of blood T cell repertoires in COVID-19 (dated by TCRdb to about 2020). Library preparation used the immunoSEQ multiplex PCR assay. TCRdb re-hosts the immuneACCESS table, in-frame sequences only. Its copies lack some clones; in the studies checked, an unresolved V gene accounts for under half of them, and the cause for the rest is not known. This sample lists around 200,000 clones; about 88% were detected once. The ten most abundant clones make up approximately 3% of the sample. The source material was PBMCs or T cells enriched from blood (not recorded which). The origin of the receptors is a woman younger than 45 who had recovered from COVID-19.

This clone was counted only a few times. The chain uses TRBV6-5 and TRBJ2-2; D is unresolved. The CDR3 contains 14 residues. Trimming left V 7 bases short and J 3 bases short, with 12 bases between. Germline V lookup: CDR1 MNHEY, CDR2 SVGAGI. This chain's CDR3 is CASTRQADTGELFF. CDR3 nucleotides: TGTGCCAGCACCAGGCAGGCAGACACCGGGGAGCTGTTTTTT.

This chain links TRBV3-1 (or the pseudogene TRBV3-2) with TRBJ2-7; tentatively, D is TRBD1 (5 bases). Germline V lookup: CDR1 LGHDT, CDR2 YNNKEL (reference sequence). Between the trimmed V and J ends, which lost 4 bases and 12 bases, there was a span of 22 bases. The CDR3 loop spans 14 amino acids. The CDR3 spells CASSPTVQAARRYF. The CDR3 nucleotides are TGTGCCAGCAGCCCTACTGTACAGGCAGCGCGGCGGTACTTC.

The V gene is TRBV7-3, the J gene TRBJ2-3; 15 nucleotides match TRBD2. Germline assignment: CDR1 SGHTA and CDR2 FQGTGA. The length of the CDR3 is 17 residues. Trimming took 5 bases from V and 6 from J; bases not matched to a gene: 9. The CDR3 DNA reads as TGTGCCAGCAGCCCGCGGACTAGCGGGAGGGCCTCGGATACGCAGTATTTT. Protein sequence: CASSPRTSGRASDTQYF.